These 18 T cell receptor beta chains came from one sample sequenced in a study of T cells after yellow fever vaccination. TCRdb processed the 5' RACE reads anew with MiXCR; each CDR3 protein has one entry. The sample lists around 340,000 distinct CDR3 sequences, 8.7% seen once, with about a sixth in the top ten. Sequenced here: PBMCs, sampled on the day of the first yellow fever vaccination. These receptors were obtained from a man between 18 and 35 years old who received the YFV17D yellow fever vaccine.

The gene calls are TRBV6-5 and TRBJ2-5; TRBD1 agrees at 8 bases. From germline, CDR1 is MNHEY and CDR2 SVGAGI. Trimming removed 2 bases from V and 4 bases from J; junction bases left unmatched: 3. This CDR3 is 14 amino acids long. CDR3 bases: TGTGCCAGCAGTTACCACGGACAGGGAGAGACCCAGTACTTC. Protein product: CASSYHGQGETQYF.

V usage is TRBV28 and J usage is TRBJ1-3; TRBD1 is a possible D gene (5 bases). The germline V and J ends were trimmed by 7 bases and 0 bases, with 19 bases remaining between them. Per germline, CDR1 MDHEN and CDR2 SYDVKM. The CDR3 has 17 amino acids. CDR3 sequence: CASTTGRVPYSGNTIYF. Here the CDR3 DNA reads TGTGCCAGCACCACAGGAAGGGTGCCCTACTCTGGAAACACCATATATTTT.

This clonotype has just a few counts. V usage is TRBV4-2 and J usage is TRBJ1-2, with a weak D call TRBD1 (5 bases). V was trimmed by 1 base and J by 4 bases, leaving 13 bases between them. Germline CDR1 reads LGHNA; CDR2 reads YNFKEQ. CDR3 length: 15 residues. The CDR3, as DNA: TGTGCCAGCAGCCAAGTTGGTGGGGGTAGCTATGGCTACACCTTC. Amino acids: CASSQVGGGSYGYTF.

The chain links TRBV4-2 to TRBJ2-3, with D perhaps matching TRBD2 (7 bases). The CDR3 has 15 residues. Trimming took 6 bases from V and 5 from J, leaving 18 bases between them. Germline V gene lookup returns CDR1 LGHNA and CDR2 YNFKEQ. DNA for the CDR3: TGTGCCAGCAGAAAGGTCGGGGGGCTGAGAGATACGCAGTATTTT. Encoded protein: CASRKVGGLRDTQYF.

The V and J genes are TRBV6-2 or TRBV6-3 and TRBJ2-1, with TRBD2 as a possible D gene (5 bases). The CDR3 is made up of 15 amino acids. Germline V CDR1 and CDR2: MNHEY, SVGEGT. V lost 7 bases and J lost 0, with 13 bases in between. The CDR3 here is CASTPRGHSYNEQFF. CDR3 DNA sequence: TGTGCCAGCACCCCCCGGGGTCACTCCTACAATGAGCAGTTCTTC.

This clonotype was detected only a few times. V usage is TRBV19 and J usage is TRBJ1-1; 9 positions agree with TRBD1. Trimming removed 7 bases from V and 1 base from J; junction bases left unmatched: 7. The germline V gene encodes CDR1 LNHDA and CDR2 SQIVND (reference sequence). CDR3 length: 15 residues. The CDR3 sequence is CASTRPGQGNTEAFF. The CDR3 DNA reads TGTGCCAGTACCAGGCCGGGACAGGGGAACACTGAAGCTTTCTTT.

CDR3 in amino acids: CASSPAAQGPNTGELFF. The CDR3, as DNA: TGCGCCAGCAGCCCCGCCGCGCAGGGTCCGAACACCGGGGAGCTGTTTTTT. The rearrangement links TRBV5-1 to TRBJ2-2; perhaps TRBD1 as D (5 bases). The CDR3 has 17 amino acids. Trimming took off 4 bases at V and 0 bases at J, with 16 bases between the two ends. Germline CDR1 SGHRS, CDR2 YFSETQ.

This clonotype was seen at least ten times. The chain joins TRBV5-1 to TRBJ1-1; 8 bases match TRBD1. CDR1 is SGHRS and CDR2 is YFSETQ in the germline V gene. This CDR3 contains 14 residues. J was trimmed by 5 bases and V by 4 bases; bases with no gene match: 7. The CDR3 nucleotides are TGCGCCAGCAGCGGATCAACAGGGGGGACTGAAGCTTTCTTT. It yields the protein CASSGSTGGTEAFF.

This clonotype was recorded many times. V is TRBV18 and J is TRBJ2-1, with unresolved D. CDR1 and CDR2 from the germline V gene are KGHSH and LQKENI. Trimming cost V 0 bases and J 9 bases, with 9 bases left between them. The length of the CDR3 is 13 residues. CDR3 sequence: CASSPPDRSEQFF. The CDR3 DNA is TGTGCCAGCTCACCACCTGATAGGTCTGAGCAGTTCTTC. The variable domain in full, with the rest retrieved from reference TRBV18 and TRBJ2-1, is NAGVMQNPRHLVRRRGQEARLRCSPMKGHSHVYWYRQLPEEGLKFMVYLQKENIIDESGMPKERFSAEFPKEGPSILRIQQVVRGDSAAYFCASSPPDRSEQFFGPGTRLTVL.

This clonotype showed up just a few times. V is TRBV5-1 and J is TRBJ2-1; D is uncertain. Germline V CDR1 and CDR2: SGHRS, YFSETQ. V shed 1 base and J shed 5 bases, with 7 bases lying between them. The CDR3 has 13 residues. In DNA, the CDR3 is TGCGCCAGCAGCTTGTACAGAAACAATGAGCAGTTCTTC. Protein: CASSLYRNNEQFF.

This clonotype was counted a few times. The rearrangement uses TRBV3-1 and TRBJ2-5; no clear D gene. V dropped 1 base and J dropped 5 bases, with 8 bases sitting between them. In germline, CDR1 is LGHDT, CDR2 YNNKEL (reference sequence). This CDR3 comprises 13 residues. CDR3 residues: CASSQGGVETQYF. The DNA for the CDR3 is TGTGCCAGCAGCCAAGGAGGAGTGGAGACCCAGTACTTC.

Notes on this clonotype: A junction end diverges from the germline sequence, so it may reflect a read error. The gene calls are TRBV2 and TRBJ2-5; D might be TRBD1 or TRBD2, each matching 5 bases. The CDR3 contains 10 residues. From germline, CDR1 is SNHLY and CDR2 FYNNEI. The CDR3 coding sequence is TGTGCCAGCAGTACCGGGACCCAGTCCTTC. This codes for CASSTGTQSF.

This clonotype has a count of ten or more. The rearrangement links TRBV5-6 to TRBJ2-1; 7 bases are shared with TRBD2. Germline trimming cut 3 bases from V and 5 bases from J; bases unmatched to any gene: 5. Germline V gene data show CDR1 as SGHDT and CDR2 as YYEEEE. The CDR3 extends over 14 amino acids. CDR3 nucleotides: TGTGCCAGCAGCTCCGGGACTATGGACAATGAGCAGTTCTTC. This encodes CASSSGTMDNEQFF.

The chain recombines TRBV7-9 with TRBJ2-5, with TRBD2 matching 7 bases. The CDR3 sequence is 13 residues long. Germline-derived CDR1 and CDR2 are SEHNR and FQNEAQ (reference sequence). The V and J ends lost 5 bases and 1 base, in that order; junction bases with no gene match: 1. The CDR3 spells CASSGTIQETQYF. CDR3 coding DNA: TGTGCCAGCAGCGGGACTATCCAAGAGACCCAGTACTTC. Together with reference TRBV7-9 and TRBJ2-5, the CDR3 gives the full variable domain: DTGVSQNPRHKITKRGQNVTFRCDPISEHNRLYWYRQTLGQGPEFLTYFQNEAQLEKSRLLSDRFSAERPKGSFSTLEIQRTEQGDSAMYLCASSGTIQETQYFGPGTRLLVL.

CDR3 sequence (DNA): TGTGCCAGCAGCCAAGGCGGCCGGGCTGGAAACACCATATATTTT. This sequence encodes CASSQGGRAGNTIYF. The V gene is TRBV4-2, the J gene TRBJ1-3; D unclear. Germline values: CDR1 LGHNA, CDR2 YNFKEQ. The CDR3 extends over 15 amino acids. The V end was cut by 1 base, the J end by 2 bases, with 9 bases between.

This clonotype has ten or more counts. This chain connects TRBV6-5 to TRBJ1-5; unclear D gene. Germline assignment: CDR1 MNHEY and CDR2 SVGAGI. The V and J ends lost 2 bases and 8 bases respectively, with 13 bases between them. There are 14 residues in the CDR3. DNA of the CDR3: TGTGCCAGCAGTTACGGTAGGGCCGTAGAGCCCCAGCATTTT. It translates to CASSYGRAVEPQHF.

This clonotype was counted many times. V gene TRBV29-1 combines with J gene TRBJ1-2; 7 nucleotides align to TRBD1. The CDR3 has 12 amino acids. Germline V lookup: CDR1 SQVTM, CDR2 ANQGSEA. V shed 6 bases and J 0 bases; nucleotides not matched to a gene: 1. The CDR3 DNA reads TGCAGCGTGACAGGGCCTAACTATGGCTACACCTTC. It is translated as CSVTGPNYGYTF.

The chain carries TRBV6-5 and TRBJ1-2, with a tentative D call TRBD1 (6 bases). Trimming pared 4 bases from V and 4 bases from J, leaving 13 bases between. This CDR3 has 14 residues. Germline V CDR1 and CDR2: MNHEY, SVGAGI. CDR3 sequence reads: CASSLIQGGYGYTF. The CDR3 DNA sequence: TGTGCCAGCAGTTTAATACAGGGAGGCTATGGCTACACCTTC.